The rows below give T cell receptor beta chains drawn from one sample of a study of cytomegalovirus exposure and HLA in healthy donors. The repertoire was sequenced with immunoSEQ multiplex PCR; TCRdb's copy has only in-frame clones and lacks some. In total, the table holds tens of thousands of clones. Sequenced: PBMCs. These receptors were obtained from a male donor in good health and CMV-seronegative. Each CDR3 is given with its conserved first and last residue. Each record gives: D gene, J gene, V gene, CDR3 DNA, CDR3 protein. D genes are given only for firm matches.

>-|TRBJ2-7|TRBV2
TGTGCCAGCAGTGACCGGACAGCAGGCGAGCAGTACTTC
CASSDRTAGEQYF
>TRBD1|TRBJ1-1|TRBV19
TGTGCCAGTAGGACGGGACAGGAGAACACTGAAGCTTTCTTT
CASRTGQENTEAFF
>TRBD1|TRBJ1-5|TRBV7-2
TGTGCCAGCAGCTATCCCACCGGACAGGGGCTACCGGATCAGCCCCAGCATTTT
CASSYPTGQGLPDQPQHF
>TRBD2|TRBJ2-2|TRBV30
TGTGCCGGGAAGCGGGGGGGGGCGAACACCGGGGAGCTGTTTTTT
CAGKRGGANTGELFF
>TRBD1|TRBJ1-5|TRBV28
TGTGCCAGCAGTTCCATACAGGGGGATCAGCCCCAGCATTTT
CASSSIQGDQPQHF
>-|TRBJ1-2|TRBV7-2
TGTGCCAGCAGCCAGGAGGCCTTGCCCAACTATGGCTACACCTTC
CASSQEALPNYGYTF
>-|TRBJ2-7|TRBV29-1
TGCAGCGTTGCCTTCGGGGACGCTAGCGCCTACGAGCAGTACTTC
CSVAFGDASAYEQYF
>TRBD2|TRBJ2-1|TRBV28
TGTGCCAGCAGTTTATTTGGACTAGCGGGAGTGAAGAATGAGCAGTTCTTC
CASSLFGLAGVKNEQFF
>-|TRBJ1-1|TRBV6-5
TGTGCCAGCAGGACTACAGGGCTGGGGAACACTGAAGCTTTCTTT
CASRTTGLGNTEAFF
>TRBD2|TRBJ2-3|TRBV6-5
TGTGCCAGCAGTTACTCGGGACTAGCGGGGGCAGATACGCAGTATTTT
CASSYSGLAGADTQYF
>-|TRBJ2-5|TRBV25-1
TGTGCCAGCAGTCCCGGTGGAAGCGTTTTCCAAGAGAACCAGTACTTC
CASSPGGSVFQENQYF
>TRBD2|TRBJ2-5|TRBV11-2
TGTGCCAGCAGCTTCGGGACTAGCGGGAGTGGGGAGACCCAGTACTTC
CASSFGTSGSGETQYF
>TRBD2|TRBJ2-7|TRBV7-8
TGTGCCAGCAGCGGTCGACTAGCGGGAGGGACCTACGAGCAGTACTTC
CASSGRLAGGTYEQYF
>-|TRBJ1-6|TRBV5-5
TGTGCCAGCAGCTTAACTGGAGATTCACCCCTCCACTTT
CASSLTGDSPLHF
>-|TRBJ2-5|TRBV28
TGTGCCAGCAGTTTCGGGGATAGAGCGGTGGAGACCCAGTACTTC
CASSFGDRAVETQYF
>TRBD1|TRBJ2-7|TRBV28
TGTGCCAGCAGTTCTCCGGGACAGGGATACGAGCAGTACTTC
CASSSPGQGYEQYF
>TRBD1|TRBJ1-2|TRBV7-9
TGTGCCAGCAGCTGGGGACAGGGGGCCGGCTATGGCTACACCTTC
CASSWGQGAGYGYTF
>TRBD1|TRBJ1-1|TRBV4-1
TGCGCCAGCAGCCAGTACACAGGGGGCTGGGACACTGAAGCTTTCTTT
CASSQYTGGWDTEAFF
>-|TRBJ1-5|TRBV27
TGTGCCAGCAGTTTATCAGGGGGTGGACAGCCCCAGCATTTT
CASSLSGGGQPQHF
>-|TRBJ2-7|TRBV4-3
TGCGCCAGCAGCCAAGACAGGGTTAGGGAGCAGTACTTC
CASSQDRVREQYF
>-|TRBJ2-2|TRBV11-1
TGTGCCAGCAGCCGACTAGTTCCGAACACCGGGGAGCTGTTTTTT
CASSRLVPNTGELFF
>-|TRBJ2-4|TRBV19
TGTGCCAGTAGGAACCTCCCAGGAGCCAAAAACATTCAGTACTTC
CASRNLPGAKNIQYF
>-|TRBJ1-5|TRBV28
TGTGCCAGCAGTTTGTTAACAGCCTCCACCCAGCCCCAGCATTTT
CASSLLTASTQPQHF
>-|TRBJ2-5|TRBV6-1
TGTGCCAGCAGTGAAGATCCAGGGAGGGAGACCCAGTACTTC
CASSEDPGRETQYF
>-|TRBJ1-1|TRBV6-1
TGTGCCAGCACTGGGGGGGGCAAGCACACTGAAGCTTTCTTT
CASTGGGKHTEAFF
>TRBD2|TRBJ2-3|TRBV19
TGTGCCACTCGCCGGACTAGCGGGGGGGCCAGAGGGGACACAGATACGCAGTATTTT
CATRRTSGGARGDTDTQYF
>-|TRBJ2-7|TRBV5-6
TGTGCCAGCAGCTTGAGACAGGTGCTTTCCTACGAGCAGTACTTC
CASSLRQVLSYEQYF
>-|TRBJ1-5|TRBV5-8
TGTGCCAGCAGCTTGGAAGCTTTTAAGCCCCAGCATTTT
CASSLEAFKPQHF
>TRBD2|TRBJ2-7|TRBV29-1
TGCAGCGGGCTTGGAGCAGCGGGGCCGTTCTACGAGCAGTACTTC
CSGLGAAGPFYEQYF
>-|TRBJ2-4|TRBV27
TGTGCCAGCAGCCCCGGCGAGGGGAGGACCAAAAACATTCAGTACTTC
CASSPGEGRTKNIQYF
>-|TRBJ2-2|TRBV4-1
TGCGCCAGCAGCCAGGACCAGGGGCTCGCCGGGGAGCTGTTTTTT
CASSQDQGLAGELFF
>TRBD1|TRBJ2-3|TRBV4-1
TGCGCCAGCAGCCCGCCGGGACAGGGGGCAGTCGGGTATTTT
CASSPPGQGAVGYF
>TRBD2|TRBJ2-7|TRBV28
TGTGCCAGCTCTTTTCTCGGGACTAGCGGGAGGGTCTACGAGCAGTACTTC
CASSFLGTSGRVYEQYF
>TRBD1|TRBJ1-2|TRBV6-6
TGTGCCAGCAGTTCTGACAGGGATAACTATGGCTACACCTTC
CASSSDRDNYGYTF
>TRBD1|TRBJ1-6|TRBV19
TGTGCCAGTAACCGACAGGGAATAGGATCCTATAATTCACCCCTCCACTTT
CASNRQGIGSYNSPLHF
>TRBD2|TRBJ2-1|TRBV5-1
TGCGCCAGCAGTAGGTCTAGCGGGGGGACTTACAATGAGCAGTTCTTC
CASSRSSGGTYNEQFF
>-|TRBJ2-1|TRBV29-1
TGCAGCGTTGAAAGGAACAGGCCGTCCACAGACAATGAGCAGTTCTTC
CSVERNRPSTDNEQFF
>TRBD1|TRBJ2-7|TRBV4-1
TGCGCCAGCAGCCAAGTCCAGGGGGCCTACGAGCAGTACTTC
CASSQVQGAYEQYF
>TRBD2|TRBJ2-1|TRBV5-1
TGCGCCAGCGGTAGGACTAGTTTGGAGCAGTTCTTC
CASGRTSLEQFF
>-|TRBJ1-1|TRBV28
TGTGCCAGCAGTTCCCTAACAGGAGCCACTGAAGCTTTCTTT
CASSSLTGATEAFF
>-|TRBJ1-2|TRBV2
TGTGCCAGCAGGTACTCAGGGGCAGCTAACTATGGCTACACCTTC
CASRYSGAANYGYTF
>-|TRBJ2-7|TRBV28
TGTGCCAGCAGTTTGACAGGAATCAACTACGAGCAGTACTTC
CASSLTGINYEQYF
>TRBD1|TRBJ1-4|TRBV7-9
TGTGCCAGCAGCTTATCCCTGGGGACAGACGAAAAACTGTTTTTT
CASSLSLGTDEKLFF
>-|TRBJ2-2|TRBV4-3
TGCGCCAGCAGCCAAGAACAGGCGGTCGGGGAGCTGTTTTTT
CASSQEQAVGELFF
>-|TRBJ2-7|TRBV9
TGTGCCAGCAGCGTAGATGTGGGGAGCGCCTACGAGCAGTACTTC
CASSVDVGSAYEQYF
>-|TRBJ1-3|TRBV7-9
TGTGCCAGCAGCTCTTACAGGACGGCCAGCTCTGGAAACACCATATATTTT
CASSSYRTASSGNTIYF
>TRBD1|TRBJ2-7|TRBV6-5
TGTGCCAGCAGCGTTGGGACAGGGGGCGCCTACGAGCAGTACTTC
CASSVGTGGAYEQYF
>-|TRBJ1-2|TRBV28
TGTGCCAGCAGCCCCGGTGGACAGATTTATGGCTACACCTTC
CASSPGGQIYGYTF
>-|TRBJ2-3|TRBV7-2
TGTGCCAGCAGCTTAGTACCGACAGCACAAGCAGATACGCAGTATTTT
CASSLVPTAQADTQYF